Included here is one T cell receptor beta chain sequence, with context. The antigen is not known. TCRdb keeps only in-frame clones here, not all; method: immunoSEQ multiplex PCR. The sample yields about 56,000 clones, around nine tenths seen once. This specimen comes from a study of cytomegalovirus exposure and HLA in healthy donors. Study-wide background: The use of the same platform for the approximately 130 validation repertoires and the 666 first-cohort repertoires was reported by a later analysis.

Study-level results: In vitro confirmation showed three CMV-associated chains to be CMV antigen specific.

The origin of this receptor is a man aged 18-30 years in good health and CMV-seronegative. Sample: PBMCs.

In DNA, the CDR3 is TGTGCCAGCAGTTATGAGGTTAGCGAGCAGTACTTC. This codes for CASSYEVSEQYF. The V gene is TRBV25-1, the J gene TRBJ2-7, with D unresolved. The V end lost 5 bases, the J end lost 6 bases, and 11 bases lay between the germline ends. Germline lookup yields CDR1 MGHDK and CDR2 SYGVNS. There are 12 residues in the CDR3.